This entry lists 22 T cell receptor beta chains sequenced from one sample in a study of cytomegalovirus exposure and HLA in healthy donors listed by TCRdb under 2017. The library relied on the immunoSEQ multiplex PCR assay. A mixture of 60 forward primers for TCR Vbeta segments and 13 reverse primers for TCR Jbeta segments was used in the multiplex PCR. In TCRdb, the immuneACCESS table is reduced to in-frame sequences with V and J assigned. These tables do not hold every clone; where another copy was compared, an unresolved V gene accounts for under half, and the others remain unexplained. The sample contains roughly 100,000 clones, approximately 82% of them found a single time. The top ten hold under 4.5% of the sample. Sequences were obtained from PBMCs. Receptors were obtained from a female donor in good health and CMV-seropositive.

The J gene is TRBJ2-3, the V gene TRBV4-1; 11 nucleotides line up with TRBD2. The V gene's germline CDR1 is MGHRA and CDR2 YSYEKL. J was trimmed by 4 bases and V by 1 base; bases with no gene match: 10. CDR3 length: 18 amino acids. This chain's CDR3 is CASSQVPISGGAADTQYF. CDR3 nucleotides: TGCGCCAGCAGCCAAGTACCAATTAGCGGGGGGGCAGCAGATACGCAGTATTTT.

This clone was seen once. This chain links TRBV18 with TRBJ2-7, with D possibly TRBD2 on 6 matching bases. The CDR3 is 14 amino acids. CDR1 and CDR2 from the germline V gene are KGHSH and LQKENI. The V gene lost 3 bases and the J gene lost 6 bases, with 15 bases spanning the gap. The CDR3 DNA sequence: TGTGCCAGCTCACCCCTAGGAGGGATCGGCGAGCAGTACTTC. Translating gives CASSPLGGIGEQYF. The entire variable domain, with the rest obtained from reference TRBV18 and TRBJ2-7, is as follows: NAGVMQNPRHLVRRRGQEARLRCSPMKGHSHVYWYRQLPEEGLKFMVYLQKENIIDESGMPKERFSAEFPKEGPSILRIQQVVRGDSAAYFCASSPLGGIGEQYFGPGTRLTVT.

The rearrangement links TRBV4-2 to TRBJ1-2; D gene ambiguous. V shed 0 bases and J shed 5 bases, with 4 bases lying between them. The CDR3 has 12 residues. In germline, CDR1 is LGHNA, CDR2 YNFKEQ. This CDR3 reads CASSQDTYGYTF. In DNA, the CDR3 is TGTGCCAGCAGCCAAGATACATATGGCTACACCTTC.

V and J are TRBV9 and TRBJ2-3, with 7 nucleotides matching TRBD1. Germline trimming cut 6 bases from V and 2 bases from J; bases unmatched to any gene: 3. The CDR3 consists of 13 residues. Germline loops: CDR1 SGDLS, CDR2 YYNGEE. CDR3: CASNRGNTDTQYF. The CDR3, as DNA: TGTGCCAGCAACAGGGGTAACACAGATACGCAGTATTTT.

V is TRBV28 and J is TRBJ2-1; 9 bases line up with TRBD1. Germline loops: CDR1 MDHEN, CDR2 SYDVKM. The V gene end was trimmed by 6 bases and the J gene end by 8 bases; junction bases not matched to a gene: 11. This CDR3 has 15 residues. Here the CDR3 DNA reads TGTGCCAGCAGGGTAACAGGGGGCTCTACTTATGAGCAGTTCTTC. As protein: CASRVTGGSTYEQFF.

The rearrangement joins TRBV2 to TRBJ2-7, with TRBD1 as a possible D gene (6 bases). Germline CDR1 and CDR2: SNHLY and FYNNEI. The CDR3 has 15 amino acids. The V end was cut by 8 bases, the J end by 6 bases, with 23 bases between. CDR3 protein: CASGFVGQGPVEQYF. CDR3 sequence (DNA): TGTGCCAGCGGTTTTGTGGGGCAGGGGCCCGTCGAGCAGTACTTC.

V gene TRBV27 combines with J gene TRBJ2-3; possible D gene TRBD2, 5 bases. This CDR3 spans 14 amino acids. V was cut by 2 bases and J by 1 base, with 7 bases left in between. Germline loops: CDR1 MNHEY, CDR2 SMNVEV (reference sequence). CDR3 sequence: CASSLVSGTDTQYF. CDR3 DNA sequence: TGTGCCAGCAGTTTAGTTAGCGGCACAGATACGCAGTATTTT.

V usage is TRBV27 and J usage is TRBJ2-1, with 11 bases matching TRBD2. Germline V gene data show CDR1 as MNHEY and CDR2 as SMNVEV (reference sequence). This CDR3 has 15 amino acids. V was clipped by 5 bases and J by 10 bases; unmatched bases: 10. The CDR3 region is CASSQTSGSGREQFF. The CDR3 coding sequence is TGTGCCAGCAGTCAAACTAGCGGGAGCGGGAGGGAGCAGTTCTTC.

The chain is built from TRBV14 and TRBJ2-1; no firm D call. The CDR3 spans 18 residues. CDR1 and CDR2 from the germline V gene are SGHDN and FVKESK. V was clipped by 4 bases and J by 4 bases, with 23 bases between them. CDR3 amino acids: CASSPSRESSRIYNEQFF. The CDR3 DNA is TGTGCCAGCAGCCCCTCTCGTGAATCTAGTAGGATTTACAATGAGCAGTTCTTC.

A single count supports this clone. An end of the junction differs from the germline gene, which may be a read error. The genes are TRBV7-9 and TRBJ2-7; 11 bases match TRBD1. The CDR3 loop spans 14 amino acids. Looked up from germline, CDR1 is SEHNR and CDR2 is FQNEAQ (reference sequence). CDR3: CSSSLDRGLYEQYF. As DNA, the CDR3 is TGTTCCAGCAGCTTGGACAGGGGGCTCTACGAGCAGTACTTC.

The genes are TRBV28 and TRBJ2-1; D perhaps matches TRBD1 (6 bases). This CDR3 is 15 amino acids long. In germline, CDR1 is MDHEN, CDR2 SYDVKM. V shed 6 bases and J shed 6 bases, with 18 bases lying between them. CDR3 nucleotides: TGTGCCAGCAGCCACCGAGGACAGTCCCCCAATGAGCAGTTCTTC. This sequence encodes CASSHRGQSPNEQFF. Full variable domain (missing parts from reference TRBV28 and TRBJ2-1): DVKVTQSSRYLVKRTGEKVFLECVQDMDHENMFWYRQDPGLGLRLIYFSYDVKMKEKGDIPEGYSVSREKKERFSLILESASTNQTSMYLCASSHRGQSPNEQFFGPGTRLTVL.

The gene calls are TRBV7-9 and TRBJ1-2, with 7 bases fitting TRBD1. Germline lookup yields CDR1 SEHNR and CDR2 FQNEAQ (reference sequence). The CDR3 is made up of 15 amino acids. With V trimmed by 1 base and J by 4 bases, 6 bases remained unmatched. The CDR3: CASSLVEGALYGYTF. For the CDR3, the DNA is TGTGCCAGCAGCTTAGTGGAGGGGGCTCTCTATGGCTACACCTTC.

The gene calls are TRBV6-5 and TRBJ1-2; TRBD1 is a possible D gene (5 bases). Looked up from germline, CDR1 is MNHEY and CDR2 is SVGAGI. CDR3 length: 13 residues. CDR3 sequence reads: CATALGSSYGYTF. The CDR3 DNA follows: TGTGCGACAGCGTTGGGCAGCTCCTATGGCTACACCTTC.

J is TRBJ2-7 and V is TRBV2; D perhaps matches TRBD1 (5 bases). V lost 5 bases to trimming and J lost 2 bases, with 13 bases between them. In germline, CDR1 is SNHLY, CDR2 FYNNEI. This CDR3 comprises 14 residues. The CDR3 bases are TGTGCCAGCAGTCACCCGGACATACCCTACGAGCAGTACTTC. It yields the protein CASSHPDIPYEQYF.

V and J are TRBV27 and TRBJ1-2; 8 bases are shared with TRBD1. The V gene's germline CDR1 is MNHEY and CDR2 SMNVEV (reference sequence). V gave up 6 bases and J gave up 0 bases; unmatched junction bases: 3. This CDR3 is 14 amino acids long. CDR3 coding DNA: TGTGCCAGCAGCCGGGACAGGTCTAACTATGGCTACACCTTC. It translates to CASSRDRSNYGYTF.

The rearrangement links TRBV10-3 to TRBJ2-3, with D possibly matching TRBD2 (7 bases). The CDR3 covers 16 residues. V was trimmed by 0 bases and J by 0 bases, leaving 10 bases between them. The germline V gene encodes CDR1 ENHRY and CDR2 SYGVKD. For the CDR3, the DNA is TGTGCCATCAGTGAGTCAGGGAGGGGGAGCACAGATACGCAGTATTTT. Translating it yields CAISESGRGSTDTQYF.

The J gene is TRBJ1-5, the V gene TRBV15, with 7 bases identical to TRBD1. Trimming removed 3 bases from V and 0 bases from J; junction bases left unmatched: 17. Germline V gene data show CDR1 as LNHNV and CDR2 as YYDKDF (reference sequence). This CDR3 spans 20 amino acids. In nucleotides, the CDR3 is TGTGCCACCAGCAGCTCTTATAGACAGGGACAACTTTATAGCAATCAGCCCCAGCATTTT. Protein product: CATSSSYRQGQLYSNQPQHF.

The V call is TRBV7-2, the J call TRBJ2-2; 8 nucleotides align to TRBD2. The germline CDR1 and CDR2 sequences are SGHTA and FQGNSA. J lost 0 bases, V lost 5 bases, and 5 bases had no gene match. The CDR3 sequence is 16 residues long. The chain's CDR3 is CASSPIAGTNTGELFF. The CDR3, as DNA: TGTGCCAGCAGCCCCATAGCGGGGACGAACACCGGGGAGCTGTTTTTT.

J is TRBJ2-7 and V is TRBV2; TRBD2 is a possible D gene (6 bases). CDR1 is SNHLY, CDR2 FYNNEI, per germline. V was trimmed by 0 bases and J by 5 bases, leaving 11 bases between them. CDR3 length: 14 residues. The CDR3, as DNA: TGTGCCAGCAGTGAAGCGGAGGGGCCCAACGAGCAGTACTTC. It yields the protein CASSEAEGPNEQYF.

The CDR3 DNA sequence: TGTGCCAGCAGCGTAACTCCTGCCTACGAGCAGTACTTC. Translation gives CASSVTPAYEQYF. V and J are TRBV5-4 and TRBJ2-7; D call uncertain. Germline CDR1 reads SGHNT; CDR2 reads YYREEE (reference sequence). Trimming took off 4 bases at V and 2 bases at J, with 10 bases between the two ends. The CDR3 is made up of 13 amino acids.

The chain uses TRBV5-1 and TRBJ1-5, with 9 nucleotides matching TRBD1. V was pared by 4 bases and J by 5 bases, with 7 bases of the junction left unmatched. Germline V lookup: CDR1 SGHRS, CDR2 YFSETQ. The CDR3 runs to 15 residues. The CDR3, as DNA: TGCGCCAGCAGCCCTGGACAGGGGAGGGATCAGCCCCAGCATTTT. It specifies CASSPGQGRDQPQHF. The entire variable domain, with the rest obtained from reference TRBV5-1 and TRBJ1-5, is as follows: KAGVTQTPRYLIKTRGQQVTLSCSPISGHRSVSWYQQTPGQGLQFLFEYFSETQRNKGNFPGRFSGRQFSNSRSEMNVSTLELGDSALYLCASSPGQGRDQPQHFGDGTRLSIL.

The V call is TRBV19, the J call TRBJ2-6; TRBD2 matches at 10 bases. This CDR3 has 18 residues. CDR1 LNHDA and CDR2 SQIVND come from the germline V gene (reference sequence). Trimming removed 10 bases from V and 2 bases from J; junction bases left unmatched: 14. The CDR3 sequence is CATAGSSGGAPGANVLTF. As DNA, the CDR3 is TGTGCCACGGCAGGATCCAGCGGGGGGGCCCCTGGGGCCAACGTCCTGACTTTC.